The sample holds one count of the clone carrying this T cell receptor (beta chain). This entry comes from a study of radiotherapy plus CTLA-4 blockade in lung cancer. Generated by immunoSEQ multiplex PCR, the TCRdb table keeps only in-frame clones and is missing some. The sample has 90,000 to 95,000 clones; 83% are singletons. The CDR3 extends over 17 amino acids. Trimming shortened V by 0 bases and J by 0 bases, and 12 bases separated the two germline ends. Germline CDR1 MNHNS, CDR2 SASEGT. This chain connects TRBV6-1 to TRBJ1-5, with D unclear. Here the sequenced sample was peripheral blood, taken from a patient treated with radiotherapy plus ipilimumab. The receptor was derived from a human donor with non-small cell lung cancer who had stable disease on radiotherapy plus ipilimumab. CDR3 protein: CASSEAPQAVSNQPQHF. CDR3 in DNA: TGTGCCAGCAGTGAAGCGCCCCAGGCAGTTAGCAATCAGCCCCAGCATTTT.